This T cell receptor (beta chain) was documented in a study of spatial heterogeneity in lung cancer. In its sample, this clonotype was seen a few times. Time point: sample taken at primary tumor resection. Every TCR cDNA molecule bore its own unique molecular identifier. TCRdb called the 5' RACE reads again in MiXCR, with one record for every CDR3 protein. The table lists tens of thousands of distinct CDR3 sequences, about an eighth of them singletons. The V gene's germline CDR1 is ENHRY and CDR2 SYGVKD. CDR3 length equals 15 residues. The V end lost 0 bases, the J end lost 6 bases, and 12 bases lay between the germline ends.

This clonotype originated in a male donor with early-stage non-small cell lung cancer. This chain joins TRBV10-3 and TRBJ1-5; D is uncertain. Source: PBMCs, taken at surgery. The CDR3 loop is CAISESRSGLQPQHF. CDR3 nucleotides: TGTGCCATCAGTGAGTCAAGAAGCGGACTTCAGCCCCAGCATTTT.